The 27 T cell receptor beta chains below were found in one sample sequenced in a study of blood T cells in healthy people across ages. The second PCR ran about 6 to 12 cycles with a sample-barcoded 5' primer and J-beta primers. TCRdb processed the 5' RACE reads anew with MiXCR; each CDR3 protein has one entry. The sample lists hundreds of thousands of distinct CDR3 sequences; around 32% were seen once. The material sequenced was blood. These receptors all stem from an elderly woman in good health.

This clonotype has ten or more counts. The gene calls are TRBV20-1 and TRBJ2-5, with D possibly being TRBD2 (7 bases). This CDR3 has 16 residues. Germline CDR1 and CDR2: DFQATT and SNEGSKA (reference sequence). The V end lost 7 bases, the J end lost 2 bases, and 23 bases lay between the germline ends. CDR3 DNA sequence: TGCAGTGTCGCCTCAGGGGCTAGCGGTAGTCAAGAGACCCAGTACTTC. Amino acids: CSVASGASGSQETQYF.

The rearrangement links TRBV7-3 to TRBJ2-3; 10 bases match TRBD2. V lost 6 bases to trimming and J lost 2 bases; unmatched junction nucleotides: 8. Germline CDR1 reads SGHTA; CDR2 reads FQGTGA. The CDR3 is made up of 16 amino acids. In nucleotides, the CDR3 is TGTGCCAGCAGTTCCTCCGGGACTAGCGACACAGATACGCAGTATTTT. Translated, it gives CASSSSGTSDTDTQYF.

V is TRBV20-1 and J is TRBJ1-6; D uncertain. The CDR3 length is 15 residues. Germline lookup yields CDR1 DFQATT and CDR2 SNEGSKA (reference sequence). V dropped 6 bases and J dropped 10 bases, with 22 bases sitting between them. CDR3 sequence: CSAKGGETNSSPLHF. The DNA of the CDR3 is TGCAGTGCAAAGGGTGGGGAAACTAACTCCTCACCCCTCCACTTT.

As regards this clonotype: This clone may be a read error of a much larger clone one base away. The chain links TRBV20-1 to TRBJ1-6; 7 nucleotides agree with TRBD1. CDR1 is DFQATT and CDR2 is SNEGSKA in the germline V gene (reference sequence). The trim removed 3 bases at V and 10 bases at J, leaving 6 bases unmatched. This CDR3 is 13 amino acids long. The CDR3 is CSARSVGGSPLHF. As DNA, the CDR3 is TGCAGTGCTAGGTCGGTAGGGGGCTCACCCCTCCACTTT.

The sample holds many counts of this clonotype. The rearrangement joins TRBV5-6 to TRBJ1-4; a possible D gene is TRBD1 (5 bases). From germline, CDR1 is SGHDT and CDR2 YYEEEE. V lost 4 bases and J 4 bases, leaving 17 bases between the germline ends. The CDR3 has 16 residues. The chain's CDR3 is CASSRGSQALNEKLFF. CDR3 DNA: TGTGCCAGCAGCCGGGGGTCGCAAGCTCTTAATGAAAAACTGTTTTTT.

The table lists this clonotype with many counts. The chain has TRBV6-2 or TRBV6-3 and TRBJ2-7, with 10 nucleotides matching TRBD1. Germline V gives CDR1 MNHEY, CDR2 SVGEGT. V trimming: 0 bases; J trimming: 3 bases; junction bases outside the gene matches: 8. CDR3 size: 17 residues. CDR3 DNA sequence: TGTGCCAGCAGTTACTCGGTTGGGACAGGGGCGTACTACGAGCAGTACTTC. Protein: CASSYSVGTGAYYEQYF.

The V and J genes are TRBV7-2 and TRBJ2-3, with D unclear. The CDR3 sequence is 15 residues long. V lost 4 bases and J 0 bases, leaving 11 bases between the germline ends. Germline V gene sequence: CDR1 SGHTA, CDR2 FQGNSA. Here the CDR3 DNA reads TGTGCCAGCAGCTCGGATGGGCAGAGCACAGATACGCAGTATTTT. This encodes CASSSDGQSTDTQYF.

This chain links TRBV7-8 with TRBJ2-1, with D uncertain. The DNA end is more similar to TRBJ2-7, so the J call may be wrong. Germline V gene lookup returns CDR1 SGHVS and CDR2 FQNEAQ. The CDR3 is 15 amino acids. The CDR3 DNA reads TGTGCCAGCACCCCCTCGTCAGCGACCTACAATGAGCAGTACTTC. Residues: CASTPSSATYNEQYF.

There are many counts of this clonotype. The chain is built from TRBV3-1 and TRBJ2-7, with D possibly being TRBD1 (6 bases). CDR3 length equals 13 residues. V gave up 8 bases and J gave up 7 bases, with 18 bases separating them. The germline V gene encodes CDR1 LGHDT and CDR2 YNNKEL (reference sequence). The CDR3 DNA reads TGTGCCAGCTTGGGCGGACAGACAGCGGAGCAGTACTTC. Amino acid sequence: CASLGGQTAEQYF.

This clonotype has ten or more counts. The chain is built from TRBV5-1 and TRBJ2-5, with no clear D. V lost 2 bases to trimming and J lost 2 bases, with 7 bases between them. The CDR3 has 13 amino acids. Germline V CDR1 and CDR2: SGHRS, YFSETQ. The CDR3 loop is CASSFQTQETQYF. CDR3 DNA sequence: TGCGCCAGCAGCTTTCAGACTCAAGAGACCCAGTACTTC.

The J gene is TRBJ1-2, the V gene TRBV29-1; no clear D. V lost 0 bases, J lost 4 bases, and 9 bases lay in between. In germline, CDR1 is SQVTM, CDR2 ANQGSEA. This CDR3 has 13 amino acids. This CDR3 is CSVEDRGLYGYTF. The CDR3, as DNA: TGCAGCGTTGAAGATCGCGGCCTCTATGGCTACACCTTC.

This clonotype occurred many times. The V gene is TRBV7-2, the J gene TRBJ2-1; D is unclear. V lost 0 bases and J 1 base, leaving 7 bases between the germline ends. The V gene's germline CDR1 is SGHTA and CDR2 FQGNSA. The CDR3 runs 15 residues. The CDR3 loop is CASSLAIGSYNEQFF. The CDR3, as DNA: TGTGCCAGCAGCTTAGCTATAGGGTCCTACAATGAGCAGTTCTTC.

The rearrangement joins TRBV5-1 to TRBJ1-1; unclear D gene. Germline V gene sequence: CDR1 SGHRS, CDR2 YFSETQ. The CDR3 contains 15 residues. With 7 bases removed from V and 5 bases from J, the gap between germline ends came to 21 bases. The CDR3 DNA sequence: TGCGCCAGCGTCCACAGTCCGGGTTTGGAGACTGAAGCTTTCTTT. Its translation: CASVHSPGLETEAFF. Supplemented by reference TRBV5-1 and TRBJ1-1, the full variable domain reads KAGVTQTPRYLIKTRGQQVTLSCSPISGHRSVSWYQQTPGQGLQFLFEYFSETQRNKGNFPGRFSGRQFSNSRSEMNVSTLELGDSALYLCASVHSPGLETEAFFGQGTRLTVV.

In its sample, this clonotype was seen many times. The V and J genes are TRBV20-1 and TRBJ2-1; 9 bases map to TRBD2. Germline-derived CDR1 and CDR2 are DFQATT and SNEGSKA (reference sequence). This CDR3 spans 15 amino acids. Germline trimming cut 5 bases from V and 11 bases from J; bases unmatched to any gene: 16. In DNA form, the CDR3 reads TGCAGTGCTCCGGGGACTAGCCGACACTCCAGTAAGCAGTTCTTC. Its protein is CSAPGTSRHSSKQFF.

Ten or more counts support this clonotype. This rearrangement joins TRBV7-3 to TRBJ1-1, with TRBD1 matching 8 bases. CDR1 and CDR2 (germline): SGHTA, FQGTGA. The CDR3 contains 17 residues. Losses at the gene ends were 4 bases for V and 1 base for J; bases not matched to a gene: 11. The CDR3 loop reads CASSSRGGGTGNTEAFF. CDR3 nucleotides: TGTGCCAGCAGCTCCCGGGGAGGTGGGACAGGGAACACTGAAGCTTTCTTT.

The J gene is TRBJ1-6, the V gene TRBV2, with TRBD1 matching 12 bases. Germline V gives CDR1 SNHLY, CDR2 FYNNEI. The CDR3 extends over 14 amino acids. V dropped 6 bases and J dropped 10; count of bases not matched to a gene: 4. The CDR3 spells CASSGTGGGSPLHF. The CDR3, as DNA: TGTGCCAGCAGCGGGACAGGGGGCGGATCACCCCTCCACTTT.

About this clonotype: A much larger clone sits a single nucleotide away, making a read error possible. The chain has TRBV6-1 and TRBJ2-3; maybe TRBD2 (5 bases). There are 16 residues in the CDR3. V was clipped by 6 bases and J by 2 bases, with 18 bases between them. Germline CDR1 and CDR2: MNHNS and SASEGT. CDR3 loop: CASSPPAVGVTDTQYF. The DNA for the CDR3 is TGTGCCAGCAGCCCCCCGGCGGTCGGGGTCACAGATACGCAGTATTTT.

The J gene is TRBJ2-1, the V gene TRBV5-1; 7 bases line up with TRBD1. Per germline, CDR1 SGHRS and CDR2 YFSETQ. The ends lost 4 bases at V and 3 bases at J; junction bases unmatched: 7. This CDR3 spans 15 amino acids. The CDR3 protein is CASSRIGQDYNEQFF. For the CDR3, the DNA is TGCGCCAGCAGCCGGATCGGACAGGACTACAATGAGCAGTTCTTC.

This clonotype was seen at least ten times. The rearrangement uses TRBV5-1 and TRBJ2-1, with D perhaps TRBD2 (7 bases). The CDR3 covers 13 residues. V lost 4 bases and J lost 12, with 17 bases in between. CDR1 SGHRS and CDR2 YFSETQ come from the germline V gene. The CDR3 region is CASSLGGPSGQFF. The CDR3 DNA reads as TGCGCCAGCAGCCTCGGGGGGCCCTCAGGGCAGTTCTTC.

This clonotype was recorded a few times. J is TRBJ1-1 and V is TRBV7-3; D is uncertain. Between the trimmed V and J ends, which lost 0 bases and 1 base, there was a span of 12 bases. The germline V gene has CDR1 SGHTA and CDR2 FQGTGA. The CDR3 extends over 16 amino acids. The CDR3 nucleotides read TGTGCCAGCAGCTTAACTTTGTTGGCGGAGAACACTGAAGCTTTCTTT. This translates into CASSLTLLAENTEAFF.

A few counts support this clonotype. This chain uses TRBV7-8 with TRBJ1-1; D uncertain. Trimming removed 4 bases from V and 1 base from J, with 7 bases in between. Germline V gives CDR1 SGHVS, CDR2 FQNEAQ. This CDR3 has 13 residues. CDR3 nucleotide sequence: TGTGCCAGCAGCTCCCAGCCGAACACTGAAGCTTTCTTT. It yields the protein CASSSQPNTEAFF.

This clonotype was counted many times. This sequence joins TRBV9 and TRBJ2-3, with TRBD1 matching 9 bases. The CDR3 loop spans 15 amino acids. The ends lost 6 bases at V and 2 bases at J; junction bases unmatched: 7. CDR1 and CDR2 from the germline V gene are SGDLS and YYNGEE. The CDR3 loop is CASTPRDRDTDTQYF. The CDR3 nucleotides are TGTGCCAGCACCCCAAGGGACAGGGACACAGATACGCAGTATTTT.

This clonotype was picked up many times. The V and J genes are TRBV2 and TRBJ2-5; tentatively, D is TRBD2 (5 bases). Germline lookup yields CDR1 SNHLY and CDR2 FYNNEI. Trimming took off 5 bases at V and 4 bases at J, with 17 bases between the two ends. This CDR3 comprises 15 residues. The CDR3 nucleotides are TGTGCCAGCAGTCCTCCCTCGGGGAGAGGAGAGACCCAGTACTTC. Its translation: CASSPPSGRGETQYF.

This clonotype was found a few times. A much larger clone lies one base from this, so it may be a read error. V gene TRBV20-1 combines with J gene TRBJ2-7, with D perhaps matching TRBD1 or TRBD2 (6 bases each). The CDR3 sequence is 15 residues long. The germline V gene encodes CDR1 DFQATT and CDR2 SNEGSKA (reference sequence). V was cut by 0 bases and J by 0 bases, with 12 bases left in between. The CDR3 region has the DNA TGCAGTGCTAGAGATGTGGGGGGCAACTCCTACGAGCAGTACTTC. Its translation: CSARDVGGNSYEQYF.

The table lists this clonotype with many counts. V is TRBV10-2 and J is TRBJ2-5; 8 nucleotides match TRBD1. The CDR3 runs 13 residues. The V gene end was trimmed by 10 bases and the J gene end by 0 bases; junction bases not matched to a gene: 4. CDR1 and CDR2 (germline): WSHSY, SAAADI. The CDR3 region has the DNA TGCGCCACCTTGGGACAGGACCAAGAGACCCAGTACTTC. It specifies CATLGQDQETQYF.

This clonotype occurred many times. This rearrangement joins TRBV11-2 to TRBJ2-5; 9 positions match TRBD2. The V gene's germline CDR1 is SGHAT and CDR2 FQNNGV. J gave up 4 bases and V 3 bases, and 3 bases lay outside the gene matches. CDR3 length: 14 residues. CDR3 amino acids: CASSLGLATETQYF. For the CDR3, the DNA is TGTGCCAGCAGCTTGGGACTAGCAACAGAGACCCAGTACTTC. The full variable domain, with the rest looked up from reference TRBV11-2 and TRBJ2-5, is EAGVAQSPRYKIIEKRQSVAFWCNPISGHATLYWYQQILGQGPKLLIQFQNNGVVDDSQLPKDRFSAERLKGVDSTLKIQPAKLEDSAVYLCASSLGLATETQYFGPGTRLLVL.

This clonotype was detected a few times. A clone one base away is much larger, so this may be a read error. The V call is TRBV2, the J call TRBJ2-7; D unclear. V lost 3 bases and J lost 2, with 5 bases in between. There are 12 residues in the CDR3. Germline CDR1 is SNHLY and CDR2 is FYNNEI. In DNA form, the CDR3 reads TGTGCCAGCAGTGATTCGGCCTACGAGCAGTACTTC. Translating gives CASSDSAYEQYF. Filled out from reference TRBV2 and TRBJ2-7, the complete variable domain reads EPEVTQTPSHQVTQMGQEVILRCVPISNHLYFYWYRQILGQKVEFLVSFYNNEISEKSEIFDDQFSVERPDGSNFTLKIRSTKLEDSAMYFCASSDSAYEQYFGPGTRLTVT.